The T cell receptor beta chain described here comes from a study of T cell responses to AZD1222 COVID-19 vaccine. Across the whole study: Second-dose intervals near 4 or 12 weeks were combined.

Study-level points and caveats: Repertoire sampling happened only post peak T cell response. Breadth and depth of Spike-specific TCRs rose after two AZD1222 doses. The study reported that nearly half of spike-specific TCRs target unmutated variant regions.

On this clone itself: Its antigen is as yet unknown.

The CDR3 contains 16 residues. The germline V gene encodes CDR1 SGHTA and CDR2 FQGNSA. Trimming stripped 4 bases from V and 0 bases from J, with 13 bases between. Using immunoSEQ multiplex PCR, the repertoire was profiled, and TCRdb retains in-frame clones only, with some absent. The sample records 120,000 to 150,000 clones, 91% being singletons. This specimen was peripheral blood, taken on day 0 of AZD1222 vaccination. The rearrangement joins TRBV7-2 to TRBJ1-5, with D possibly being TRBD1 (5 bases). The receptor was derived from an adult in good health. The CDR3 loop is CASSSLGALSNQPQHF. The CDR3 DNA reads TGTGCCAGCAGCTCTCTCGGGGCACTTAGCAATCAGCCCCAGCATTTT.